This entry features one T cell receptor beta chain sequence. Its antigen is not known. The same CDR3 also results from other DNA sequences found in this sample. These data come from a study of CD8+ T cells in alopecia areata. Extracted RNA was reverse transcribed into cDNA, the sequencing template. Only in-frame clones appear in the TCRdb table, and some are missing; sequencing was by immunoSEQ multiplex PCR. This sample has about 92,000 clones; 40% to 50% occur once, and the top ten carry more than 15%. Study-level results: Tofacitinib significantly brought down scalp clonality and expanded CD8+ clones among top 100. Lesional scalp displayed greater clonality than normal scalp, most notably in alopecia totalis/universalis. Mice showed TCR sharing more clearly than patients did, possibly owing to HLA. Uncertainty remains about how baseline CD8+ expansion links to response, with one nonresponder.

Regarding treatment: oral pan-JAK inhibitor, 5-10 mg twice daily. CDR1 SGDLS and CDR2 YYNGEE come from the germline V gene. Deletions cut 0 bases from V and 0 bases from J, with 4 bases between. This CDR3 has 14 amino acids. The chain combines TRBV9 with TRBJ1-5; D remains ambiguous. The receptor comes from a human donor with alopecia areata. The specimen comprised CD8+ T cells sorted from blood, sampled at week 24, from a patient treated with tofacitinib. This CDR3 reads CASSVGGSNQPQHF. As DNA, the CDR3 is TGTGCCAGCAGCGTAGGGGGTAGCAATCAGCCCCAGCATTTT.